The following is a TCR beta chain sequence with its context. Its antigen remains unidentified. Base qualities are missing; no much larger clone stands one base away. There are 17 amino acids in the CDR3, from cysteine to phenylalanine inclusive. Here the CDR3 DNA is all that survives: 51 bases in frame from base 1. V was cut back by 3 bases and J by 4 bases, leaving a gap of 20 bases between them. CDR1 SGDLS and CDR2 YYNGEE were looked up in the germline V gene. This entry belongs to a study of blood T cells in healthy people across ages (dated by TCRdb to about 2015). Study-wide context: In model experiments, template switching captured about one uniquely barcoded TCR beta cDNA molecule for every two T cells. Donors were grouped into four age groups: young (average roughly 17 years), middle-aged (39), aged (about 60) and long-lived (around 82). To avoid experimental bias, donors of different ages were randomly spread across the sequencing lanes. The study analyzed two additional independent replicas of 1 million unique cDNA reads from the same blood draw for two donors, one aged 18 to 30 and one aged 80 or older. Using deep sequencing normalized with unique cDNA molecular identifiers, the study measured how TCR beta repertoire diversity changes with age. Broader findings and caveats from the paper: A strong correlation was found between observed TCR beta diversity and the percentage of naive T cells measured by flow cytometry. Compared with the aged group, more naive CD4+ T cells, fewer expanded clones and increased TCR diversity were shown by the long-lived group, suggesting age selection. Total diversity estimates from one million sequenced T cells were considered lower bounds and underestimates. Observed TCR beta diversity per million T cells fell roughly linearly with age, and a significant reduction was already apparent by age about 43. Because profiling used bulk unsorted PBMCs, naive and antigen-experienced compartments could not be compared conclusively. Donor CMV infection status was unknown, potentially confounding age-related changes in expanded clonotypes.

The library was prepared using 5' RACE. Sequencing instrument: Illumina HiSeq 2500. A second PCR of about 7 to 12 cycles was run with a J-beta primer mix and a sample-barcoded 5' primer. A template-switch 5' adaptor carrying 12 random nucleotides introduced a unique molecular identifier onto each TCR beta cDNA molecule. Each sample yielded at least 2.5 million CDR3-containing paired-end reads. First-strand cDNA was synthesized from all RNA with the Mint cDNA synthesis kit, primed by a TRBC-specific oligonucleotide. Following uracil-DNA glycosylase treatment, all cDNA underwent a first 18-cycle PCR with the universal primers M1SS and BC2_uni_R. As for the original processing: Normalization of each sample was performed by random selection of 1 million high-quality reads, each carrying a distinct molecular identifier. Reads sharing molecular identifiers were discarded rather than binned into consensus sequences. MiTCR, run with a Q25 quality threshold and the strictest error-elimination algorithm, handled CDR3 identification, clonotype clustering and error correction. A nonparametric unseen species model using Euler transformation provided a lower-bound estimate of total TCR beta diversity. TCRdb cleaned the public reads at Q25 with fastp, built clones with MiXCR and kept in-frame beta chains. Rows matching on CDR3 protein sequence are summarized as one entry with the most common DNA and genes. The V and J calls were not made by the authors but by TCRdb's processing. This sample is represented by about 1 million distinct CDR3 sequences; more than 35% of them were singletons. The ten top clones hold under 20% of the sample.

The donors were 40 or so Caucasian individuals from Russia, aged roughly 6 to 90 years, who were systemically healthy. Each donor gave about 9.2 milliliters of peripheral blood, drawn into EDTA-treated Vacutainer tubes. Ficoll-Paque density-gradient centrifugation was used to isolate PBMCs, with at least 6 million per sample. Trizol reagent was used to extract total RNA from PBMCs, with at least 5 micrograms per sample. For every donor, an aliquot of PBMCs went through flow cytometry to measure the percentages of naive CD45RAhigh/CD27high T cells. Recombination joined TRBV9 with TRBJ2-1; TRBD2 might be the D gene, on 6 matching bases. The specimen was blood. The clonotype was recovered from an older woman in good health. The CDR3: CASSDHLLGTAYNEQFF. The DNA is TGTGCCAGCAGCGACCACCTCCTCGGGACTGCTTACAATGAGCAGTTCTTC.